The 30 T cell receptor beta chains below all came from one sample that was sequenced in a study of shared clonotypes between healthy human individuals. Method: immunoSEQ multiplex PCR; TCRdb's copy keeps in-frame clones and lacks some. This sample yields 1,500,000 or so clones, of which roughly 96% are seen a single time; 1.2% belongs to the top ten. Sequencing was done on a sample of naive CD4+ T cells sorted from blood. Subset in this sample: CD45RA+ positively selected. The receptors shown here come from a man younger than 45 in good health.

V gene TRBV7-9 combines with J gene TRBJ2-1; 8 nucleotides agree with TRBD2. CDR3 length: 17 amino acids. Germline CDR1 and CDR2: SEHNR and FQNEAQ (reference sequence). V gave up 5 bases and J gave up 4 bases; unmatched junction bases: 13. The CDR3 protein is CASSTRSTSGAYNEQFF. The CDR3 nucleotides are TGTGCCAGCAGCACGCGATCAACTAGCGGAGCATACAATGAGCAGTTCTTC.

The V and J genes are TRBV9 and TRBJ1-1; D gene uncertain. The CDR3 runs to 14 residues. Germline V lookup: CDR1 SGDLS, CDR2 YYNGEE. V lost 1 base and J 4 bases, leaving 11 bases between the germline ends. The CDR3 coding sequence is TGTGCCAGCAGCGTATCGGGAGGGAGCACTGAAGCTTTCTTT. Translating it yields CASSVSGGSTEAFF. Full variable domain (outside the CDR3, taken from reference TRBV9 and TRBJ1-1): DSGVTQTPKHLITATGQRVTLRCSPRSGDLSVYWYQQSLDQGLQFLIQYYNGEERAKGNILERFSAQQFPDLHSELNLSSLELGDSALYFCASSVSGGSTEAFFGQGTRLTVV.

The chain combines TRBV9 with TRBJ2-2, with 10 nucleotides matching TRBD2. Trimming took 0 bases from V and 7 from J; bases not matched to a gene: 6. CDR3 length: 16 amino acids. The germline V gene encodes CDR1 SGDLS and CDR2 YYNGEE. For the CDR3, the DNA is TGTGCCAGCAGCGTAGACATCAGCGGGAGGGGCGGGGAGCTGTTTTTT. Amino acid sequence: CASSVDISGRGGELFF.

The chain recombines TRBV10-3 with TRBJ2-3, with TRBD2 matching 10 bases. V dropped 0 bases and J dropped 3; count of bases not matched to a gene: 6. In germline, CDR1 is ENHRY, CDR2 SYGVKD. The CDR3 has 17 residues. This CDR3 is CAISESGAGGGTDTQYF. In DNA, the CDR3 is TGTGCCATCAGTGAGTCGGGAGCGGGAGGGGGTACAGATACGCAGTATTTT.

This rearrangement joins TRBV7-8 to TRBJ2-7, with D possibly being TRBD2 (6 bases). Trimming stripped 1 base from V and 4 bases from J, with 20 bases between. The CDR3 sequence is 17 residues long. CDR1 is SGHVS, CDR2 FQNEAQ, per germline. The CDR3 coding sequence is TGTGCCAGCAGCTTAGACGTGGCTAGCGTTTTTCTATACGAGCAGTACTTC. This translates into CASSLDVASVFLYEQYF.

This rearrangement joins TRBV7-2 to TRBJ1-5; D remains ambiguous. The germline V and J ends were trimmed by 4 bases and 3 bases, with 16 bases remaining between them. Germline CDR1 SGHTA, CDR2 FQGNSA. This CDR3 comprises 16 residues. The CDR3 coding sequence is TGTGCCAGCAGCTCAGCCCCCCCGGGGTACAATCAGCCCCAGCATTTT. It specifies CASSSAPPGYNQPQHF.

This clone has only a few counts. The chain couples TRBV7-3 to TRBJ2-2; D gene unclear. The CDR3 covers 14 residues. V lost 1 base to trimming and J lost 4 bases, with 7 bases between them. CDR1 is SGHTA and CDR2 is FQGTGA in the germline V gene. In DNA, the CDR3 is TGTGCCAGCAGCTTAAAGCACCCCACCGGGGAGCTGTTTTTT. Protein: CASSLKHPTGELFF.

This chain connects TRBV28 to TRBJ2-7, with D perhaps matching TRBD2 (5 bases). Trimming stripped 3 bases from V and 7 bases from J, with 19 bases between. The CDR3 contains 15 residues. The germline V gene encodes CDR1 MDHEN and CDR2 SYDVKM. Here the CDR3 DNA reads TGTGCCAGCAGTTTGTATCGGGGAGCCGACGGGGAGCAGTACTTC. Protein: CASSLYRGADGEQYF.

The chain recombines TRBV2 with TRBJ2-5; a possible D gene is TRBD1 (5 bases). Germline CDR1 is SNHLY and CDR2 is FYNNEI. The CDR3 has 13 amino acids. Trimming shortened V by 4 bases and J by 4 bases, and 10 bases separated the two germline ends. The CDR3 DNA is TGTGCCAGCAGTGGACAGATCGGAGAGACCCAGTACTTC. Protein: CASSGQIGETQYF.

This rearrangement joins TRBV27 to TRBJ2-1, with 7 bases matching TRBD2. The J segment lost 0 bases and the V segment lost 4 bases, leaving 12 bases of the junction unmatched. This CDR3 has 18 amino acids. Germline V lookup: CDR1 MNHEY, CDR2 SMNVEV (reference sequence). The CDR3 loop reads CASSSSYPAGDSYNEQFF. The CDR3 bases are TGTGCCAGCAGTTCCTCCTACCCGGCGGGGGACTCCTACAATGAGCAGTTCTTC.

This clone was recorded once. This rearrangement joins TRBV5-1 to TRBJ2-3; the D is unclear. Germline-derived CDR1 and CDR2 are SGHRS and YFSETQ. The CDR3 covers 14 residues. V was cut by 6 bases and J by 5 bases, with 16 bases left in between. This CDR3 reads CASTFLVDGDTQYF. In DNA form, the CDR3 reads TGCGCCAGCACCTTCCTTGTGGACGGAGATACGCAGTATTTT. The complete variable domain, with remaining parts taken from reference TRBV5-1 and TRBJ2-3, reads KAGVTQTPRYLIKTRGQQVTLSCSPISGHRSVSWYQQTPGQGLQFLFEYFSETQRNKGNFPGRFSGRQFSNSRSEMNVSTLELGDSALYLCASTFLVDGDTQYFGPGTRLTVL.

The J gene is TRBJ1-1, the V gene TRBV27; the D is unclear. The germline CDR1 and CDR2 sequences are MNHEY and SMNVEV (reference sequence). The V end was cut by 5 bases, the J end by 2 bases, with 9 bases between. The CDR3 has 13 residues. CDR3 DNA sequence: TGTGCCAGCAGTCGACGGATAAACACTGAAGCTTTCTTT. Amino acids: CASSRRINTEAFF.

This sequence joins TRBV19 and TRBJ2-7; 12 bases are shared with TRBD2. Trimming took 3 bases from V and 2 from J; bases not matched to a gene: 11. The CDR3 runs to 18 residues. Germline V gene data show CDR1 as LNHDA and CDR2 as SQIVND (reference sequence). CDR3 sequence reads: CASSIAGTSGSNAYEQYF. The CDR3, as DNA: TGTGCCAGTAGTATCGCTGGGACTAGCGGGTCGAACGCCTACGAGCAGTACTTC.

The rearrangement uses TRBV9 and TRBJ2-5; TRBD2 is a possible D gene (5 bases). The V end was cut by 0 bases, the J end by 4 bases, with 7 bases between. Germline V gives CDR1 SGDLS, CDR2 YYNGEE. The CDR3 is 13 residues long. This CDR3 is CASSVERAETQYF. The CDR3 DNA reads as TGTGCCAGCAGCGTAGAGAGGGCAGAGACCCAGTACTTC.

The chain couples TRBV19 to TRBJ2-6; TRBD1 matches at 8 bases. The CDR3 is 16 residues long. Germline CDR1 is LNHDA and CDR2 is SQIVND (reference sequence). The trim removed 6 bases at V and 4 bases at J, leaving 8 bases unmatched. Written as DNA, the CDR3 is TGTGCCAGTAGACCCTGGACAGGGATAGGGGCCAACGTCCTGACTTTC. Residues: CASRPWTGIGANVLTF.

This chain connects TRBV18 to TRBJ2-5; no clear D. Germline V gene data show CDR1 as KGHSH and CDR2 as LQKENI. The CDR3 has 14 amino acids. Deletions cut 3 bases from V and 4 bases from J, with 12 bases between. The CDR3 sequence is CASSPTPVTETQYF. The CDR3 DNA follows: TGTGCCAGCTCACCGACACCGGTGACAGAGACCCAGTACTTC.

The chain uses TRBV19 and TRBJ2-7; 8 positions agree with TRBD1. The CDR3 runs 14 residues. CDR1 is LNHDA and CDR2 is SQIVND in the germline V gene (reference sequence). The V gene end was trimmed by 3 bases and the J gene end by 5 bases; junction bases not matched to a gene: 6. CDR3 in amino acids: CASSIGQGSNEQYF. The CDR3 coding sequence is TGTGCCAGTAGTATTGGACAGGGTAGCAACGAGCAGTACTTC.

The rearrangement uses TRBV18 and TRBJ2-2, with a tentative D call TRBD1 (6 bases). The germline CDR1 and CDR2 sequences are KGHSH and LQKENI. V gave up 6 bases and J gave up 2 bases, with 13 bases separating them. The CDR3 totals 15 residues. This CDR3 reads CASSSGVLNTGELFF. In DNA, the CDR3 is TGTGCCAGCTCGTCAGGGGTCCTAAACACCGGGGAGCTGTTTTTT.

The rearrangement joins TRBV29-1 to TRBJ2-3; 12 positions agree with TRBD2. The CDR3 sequence is 18 residues long. Germline assignment: CDR1 SQVTM and CDR2 ANQGSEA. Trimming removed 5 bases from V and 2 bases from J; junction bases left unmatched: 14. CDR3 in DNA: TGCAGCGTTCAGAACCCCGGGACTAGCGGGTTGCCCACAGATACGCAGTATTTT. It specifies CSVQNPGTSGLPTDTQYF.

The chain recombines TRBV5-1 with TRBJ2-2; 9 nucleotides line up with TRBD1. V was clipped by 4 bases and J by 4 bases; unmatched bases: 8. The CDR3 length is 16 residues. The germline V gene has CDR1 SGHRS and CDR2 YFSETQ. The CDR3 DNA follows: TGCGCCAGCAGCATAGGACAGGGGTCAGTCACCGGGGAGCTGTTTTTT. It is translated as CASSIGQGSVTGELFF.

The genes are TRBV7-8 and TRBJ2-7; D ambiguous. Germline assignment: CDR1 SGHVS and CDR2 FQNEAQ. The germline V and J ends were trimmed by 3 bases and 0 bases, with 9 bases remaining between them. This CDR3 region has 14 residues. CDR3 coding DNA: TGTGCCAGCAGCTTCGGCACGAGCTCCTACGAGCAGTACTTC. It codes for CASSFGTSSYEQYF.

The chain uses TRBV25-1 and TRBJ2-1; 11 bases are a match to TRBD2. CDR1 MGHDK and CDR2 SYGVNS come from the germline V gene. The CDR3 has 14 residues. The V segment lost 6 bases and the J segment 3 bases; nucleotides outside the gene matches: 1. CDR3 sequence reads: CASRLAGDYNEQFF. The DNA for the CDR3 is TGTGCCAGCAGACTAGCGGGAGACTACAATGAGCAGTTCTTC.

The chain employs TRBV5-4 and TRBJ2-1; no clear D gene. The CDR3 has 11 amino acids. The V gene's germline CDR1 is SGHNT and CDR2 YYREEE (reference sequence). The V and J ends lost 3 bases and 6 bases respectively, with 4 bases between them. CDR3 amino acids: CASSWTNEQFF. The CDR3 DNA is TGTGCCAGCAGCTGGACCAATGAGCAGTTCTTC.

The rearrangement uses TRBV28 and TRBJ2-2, with D hard to call. The V and J ends lost 6 bases and 5 bases respectively, with 4 bases between them. Germline CDR1 is MDHEN and CDR2 is SYDVKM. CDR3 length: 11 residues. The chain's CDR3 is CASRVTGELFF. CDR3 bases: TGTGCCAGCAGGGTAACCGGGGAGCTGTTTTTT.

This chain joins TRBV18 and TRBJ2-1; maybe TRBD2 (5 bases). Trimming left V 3 bases short and J 2 bases short, with 11 bases between. The CDR3 runs to 15 residues. Germline loops: CDR1 KGHSH, CDR2 LQKENI. The CDR3 loop is CASSPRTVPYNEQFF. As DNA, the CDR3 is TGTGCCAGCTCACCCCGGACTGTACCCTACAATGAGCAGTTCTTC.

The chain has TRBV10-3 and TRBJ2-7; TRBD1 matches 8 bases. This CDR3 is built from 13 residues. After removal of 4 bases from V and 5 bases from J, the junction contained 4 bases not matched to a gene. From germline, CDR1 is ENHRY and CDR2 SYGVKD. Here the CDR3 DNA reads TGTGCCATCAGTGTCTTACAGGGGGACGAGCAGTACTTC. It is translated as CAISVLQGDEQYF.

This clone was recorded a few times. Other DNA sequences in this sample translate to the same CDR3. V is TRBV18 and J is TRBJ1-1, with D maybe TRBD1 (6 bases). Germline V gene lookup returns CDR1 KGHSH and CDR2 LQKENI. CDR3 length equals 14 residues. V shed 3 bases and J shed 2 bases, with 10 bases lying between them. The DNA of the CDR3 is TGTGCCAGCTCACCGACAGGTGCAAACACTGAAGCTTTCTTT. Its protein product is CASSPTGANTEAFF.

The chain joins TRBV27 to TRBJ2-3, with 9 bases fitting TRBD2. Trimming removed 2 bases from V and 7 bases from J; junction bases left unmatched: 4. Per germline, CDR1 MNHEY and CDR2 SMNVEV (reference sequence). The CDR3 is 14 amino acids. CDR3: CASSLAGGPYTQYF. The CDR3 DNA is TGTGCCAGCAGTTTAGCGGGAGGGCCATATACGCAGTATTTT.

The gene calls are TRBV5-1 and TRBJ1-1; TRBD1 agrees at 10 bases. Germline CDR1 and CDR2: SGHRS and YFSETQ. Trimming cost V 3 bases and J 4 bases; bases outside gene matches: 6. The CDR3 runs to 15 residues. CDR3 amino acids: CASSYDRGRGTEAFF. CDR3 coding DNA: TGCGCCAGCAGCTATGACAGGGGGCGCGGCACTGAAGCTTTCTTT.

This clone was seen a single time. J is TRBJ2-2 and V is TRBV2; 14 nucleotides agree with TRBD2. The CDR3 extends over 18 amino acids. Germline V gene data show CDR1 as SNHLY and CDR2 as FYNNEI. Trimming cost V 6 bases and J 0 bases; bases outside gene matches: 6. CDR3 in amino acids: CASSPGLAGGTNTGELFF. Written as DNA, the CDR3 is TGTGCCAGCAGCCCCGGACTAGCGGGAGGCACGAACACCGGGGAGCTGTTTTTT. The whole variable domain, filled in from reference TRBV2 and TRBJ2-2, reads EPEVTQTPSHQVTQMGQEVILRCVPISNHLYFYWYRQILGQKVEFLVSFYNNEISEKSEIFDDQFSVERPDGSNFTLKIRSTKLEDSAMYFCASSPGLAGGTNTGELFFGEGSRLTVL.